This entry features one T cell receptor beta chain sequence. The germline CDR1 and CDR2 sequences are SGHVS and FQNEAQ. Trimming left V 3 bases short and J 6 bases short, with 26 bases between. This CDR3 has 18 amino acids. This sample was included in a study of shared clonotypes between healthy human individuals. Assay execution took place at the deep level. Genomic DNA (from each subset) was split evenly across several immunoSEQ plates. Original data processing: ImmunoSEQ sequences covered only the junction and lacked quality scores; filtering therefore differed. Clones were sequenced by immunoSEQ multiplex PCR, and TCRdb holds only the in-frame ones, with some missing. Clone size and the V and J calls come from that table; the DNA yielded D and trimming. This table has approximately 650,000 clones, about 95% appearing once. Naive CD8 cells, CD45RO-negative and positively selected for CCR7, excluded terminally differentiated effector memory CD45RA+ cells.

The sequence came from a woman aged 25-40 years in good health. The sample was naive CD8+ T cells sorted from blood. The chain has TRBV7-8 and TRBJ1-2; maybe TRBD1 (6 bases). The CDR3 loop reads CASSFLPRGRTALNGYTF. In nucleotides, the CDR3 is TGTGCCAGCAGCTTTTTACCAAGGGGGAGAACGGCATTGAATGGCTACACCTTC.